This T cell receptor beta chain is drawn from a study of blood T cell repertoires in COVID-19. Turning to the study itself: COVID-19 samples from acute and convalescent phases originated in the United States, Italy and Spain. Sample material is recorded as cDNA or gDNA derived from T cells, B-cell-depleted T cells, or PBMCs.

Trimming removed 5 bases from V and 2 bases from J; junction bases left unmatched: 7. The V gene's germline CDR1 is MDHEN and CDR2 SYDVKM. The CDR3 is 15 residues long. As originally analysed: Reference gene primer amplification gave nucleated cell count estimates. Data came from immunoSEQ multiplex PCR; TCRdb stores just in-frame clones and leaves some out. D and trimming come from the DNA, and the V and J calls and clone size come from that table. Of 100,000 to 150,000 clones listed, over 80% are singletons. The chain uses TRBV28 and TRBJ2-3; 7 positions agree with TRBD2. The source of this sequence is a man aged 60 to 75 with acute or convalescent COVID-19. Sequenced: peripheral blood. CDR3 protein: CASSRSGVYTDTQYF. In DNA form, the CDR3 reads TGTGCCAGCAGTCGCAGCGGGGTATACACAGATACGCAGTATTTT.